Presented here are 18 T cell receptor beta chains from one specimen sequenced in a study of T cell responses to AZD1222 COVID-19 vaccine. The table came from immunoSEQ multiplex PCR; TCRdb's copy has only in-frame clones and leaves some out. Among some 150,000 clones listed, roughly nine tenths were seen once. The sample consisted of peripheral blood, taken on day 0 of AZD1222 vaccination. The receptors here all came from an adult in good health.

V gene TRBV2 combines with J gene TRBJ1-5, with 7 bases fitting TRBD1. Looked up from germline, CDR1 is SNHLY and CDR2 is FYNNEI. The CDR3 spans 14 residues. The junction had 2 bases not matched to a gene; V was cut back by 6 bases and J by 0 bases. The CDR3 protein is CASRGTDSNQPQHF. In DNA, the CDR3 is TGTGCCAGCAGGGGGACAGATAGCAATCAGCCCCAGCATTTT. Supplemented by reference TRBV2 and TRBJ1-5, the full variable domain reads EPEVTQTPSHQVTQMGQEVILRCVPISNHLYFYWYRQILGQKVEFLVSFYNNEISEKSEIFDDQFSVERPDGSNFTLKIRSTKLEDSAMYFCASRGTDSNQPQHFGDGTRLSIL.

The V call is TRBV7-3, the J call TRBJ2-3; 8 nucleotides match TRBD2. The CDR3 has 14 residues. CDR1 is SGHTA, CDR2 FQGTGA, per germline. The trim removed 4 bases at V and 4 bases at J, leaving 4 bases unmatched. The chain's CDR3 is CASSSGTSSDTQYF. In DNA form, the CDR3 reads TGTGCCAGCAGCTCCGGGACTAGTTCAGATACGCAGTATTTT. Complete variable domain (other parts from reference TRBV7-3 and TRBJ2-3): GAGVSQTPSNKVTEKGKYVELRCDPISGHTALYWYRQSLGQGPEFLIYFQGTGAADDSGLPNDRFFAVRPEGSVSTLKIQRTERGDSAVYLCASSSGTSSDTQYFGPGTRLTVL.

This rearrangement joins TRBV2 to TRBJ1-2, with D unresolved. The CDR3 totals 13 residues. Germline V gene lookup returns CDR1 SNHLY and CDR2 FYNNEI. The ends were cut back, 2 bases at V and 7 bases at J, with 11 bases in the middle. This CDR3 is CASSENRPSGYTF. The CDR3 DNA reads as TGTGCCAGCAGTGAAAATCGGCCTAGTGGCTACACCTTC.

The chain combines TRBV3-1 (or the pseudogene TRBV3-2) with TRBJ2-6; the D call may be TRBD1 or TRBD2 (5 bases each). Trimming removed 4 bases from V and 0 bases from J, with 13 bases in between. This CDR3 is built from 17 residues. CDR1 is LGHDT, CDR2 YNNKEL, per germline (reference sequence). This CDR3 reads CASSPVGPYSGANVLTF. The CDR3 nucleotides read TGTGCCAGCAGCCCCGTGGGACCTTACTCTGGGGCCAACGTCCTGACTTTC.

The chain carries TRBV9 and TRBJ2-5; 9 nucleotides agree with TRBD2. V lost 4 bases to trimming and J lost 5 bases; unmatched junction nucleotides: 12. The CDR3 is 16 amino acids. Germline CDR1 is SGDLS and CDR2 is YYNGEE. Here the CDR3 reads CASSPGVAGVGETQYF. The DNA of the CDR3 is TGTGCCAGCAGCCCCGGGGTAGCGGGGGTTGGGGAGACCCAGTACTTC.

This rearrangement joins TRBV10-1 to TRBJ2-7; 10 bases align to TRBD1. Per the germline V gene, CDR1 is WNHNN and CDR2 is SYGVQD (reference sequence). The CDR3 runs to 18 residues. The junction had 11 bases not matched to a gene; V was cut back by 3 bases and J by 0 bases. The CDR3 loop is CASSDPGTGDTYSYEQYF. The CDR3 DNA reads TGCGCCAGCAGTGACCCCGGGACAGGGGATACCTACTCCTACGAGCAGTACTTC.

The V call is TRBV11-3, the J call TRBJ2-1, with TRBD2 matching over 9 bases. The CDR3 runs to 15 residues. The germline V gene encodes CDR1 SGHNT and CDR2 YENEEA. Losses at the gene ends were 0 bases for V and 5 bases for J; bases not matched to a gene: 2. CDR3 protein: CASSLELAGNNEQFF. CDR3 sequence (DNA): TGTGCCAGCAGCTTAGAGCTAGCGGGGAACAATGAGCAGTTCTTC.

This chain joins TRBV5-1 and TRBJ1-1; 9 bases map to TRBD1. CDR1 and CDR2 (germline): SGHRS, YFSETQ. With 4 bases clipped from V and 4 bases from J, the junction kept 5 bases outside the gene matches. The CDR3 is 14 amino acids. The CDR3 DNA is TGCGCCAGCAGCCCTGACAGGGGGATCACTGAAGCTTTCTTT. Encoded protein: CASSPDRGITEAFF.

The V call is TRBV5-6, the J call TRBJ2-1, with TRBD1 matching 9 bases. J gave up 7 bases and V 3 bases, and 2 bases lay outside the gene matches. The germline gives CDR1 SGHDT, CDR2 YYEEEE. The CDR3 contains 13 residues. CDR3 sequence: CASSWDRENEQFF. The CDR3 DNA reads TGTGCCAGCAGCTGGGACAGGGAGAATGAGCAGTTCTTC.

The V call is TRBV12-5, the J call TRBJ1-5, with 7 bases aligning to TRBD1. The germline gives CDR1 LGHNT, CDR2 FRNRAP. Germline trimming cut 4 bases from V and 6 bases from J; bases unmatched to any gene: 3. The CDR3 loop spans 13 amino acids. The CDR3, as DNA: TGTGCTAGTGGTTGGACAGGTGTTCAGCCCCAGCATTTT. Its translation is CASGWTGVQPQHF. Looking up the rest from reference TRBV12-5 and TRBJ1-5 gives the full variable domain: DARVTQTPRHKVTEMGQEVTMRCQPILGHNTVFWYRQTMMQGLELLAYFRNRAPLDDSGMPKDRFSAEMPDATLATLKIQPSEPRDSAVYFCASGWTGVQPQHFGDGTRLSIL.

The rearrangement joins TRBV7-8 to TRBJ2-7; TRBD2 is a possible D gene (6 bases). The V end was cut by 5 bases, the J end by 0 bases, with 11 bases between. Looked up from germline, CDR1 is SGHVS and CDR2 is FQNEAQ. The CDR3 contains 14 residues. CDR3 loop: CASSPRTTSYEQYF. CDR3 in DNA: TGTGCCAGCAGCCCCCGGACTACCTCCTACGAGCAGTACTTC. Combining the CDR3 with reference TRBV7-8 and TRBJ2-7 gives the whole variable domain GAGVSQSPRYKVAKRGQDVALRCDPISGHVSLFWYQQALGQGPEFLTYFQNEAQLDKSGLPSDRFFAERPEGSVSTLKIQRTQQEDSAVYLCASSPRTTSYEQYFGPGTRLTVT.

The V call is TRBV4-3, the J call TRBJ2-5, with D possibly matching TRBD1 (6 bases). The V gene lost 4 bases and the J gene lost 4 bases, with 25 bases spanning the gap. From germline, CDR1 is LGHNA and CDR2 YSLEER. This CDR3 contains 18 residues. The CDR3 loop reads CASSPSRDSGFRGETQYF. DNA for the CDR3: TGCGCCAGCAGCCCTTCGCGCGATTCAGGGTTCAGGGGAGAGACCCAGTACTTC.

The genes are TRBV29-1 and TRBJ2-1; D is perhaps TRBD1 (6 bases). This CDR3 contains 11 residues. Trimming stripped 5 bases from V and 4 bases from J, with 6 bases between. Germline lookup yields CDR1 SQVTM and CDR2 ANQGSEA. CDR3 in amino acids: CSVQGYNEQFF. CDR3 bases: TGCAGCGTTCAGGGGTACAATGAGCAGTTCTTC.

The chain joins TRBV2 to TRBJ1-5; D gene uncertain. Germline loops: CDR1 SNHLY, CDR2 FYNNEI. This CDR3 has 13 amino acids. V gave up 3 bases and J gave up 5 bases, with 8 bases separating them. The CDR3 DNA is TGTGCCAGCAGTGACAGAGGGTATCAGCCCCAGCATTTT. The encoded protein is CASSDRGYQPQHF.

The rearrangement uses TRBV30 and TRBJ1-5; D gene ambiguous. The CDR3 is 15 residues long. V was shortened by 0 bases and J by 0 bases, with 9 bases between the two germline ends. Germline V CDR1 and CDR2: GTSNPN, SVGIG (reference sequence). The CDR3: CAWSVLGISNQPQHF. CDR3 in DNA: TGTGCCTGGAGTGTATTAGGAATTAGCAATCAGCCCCAGCATTTT.

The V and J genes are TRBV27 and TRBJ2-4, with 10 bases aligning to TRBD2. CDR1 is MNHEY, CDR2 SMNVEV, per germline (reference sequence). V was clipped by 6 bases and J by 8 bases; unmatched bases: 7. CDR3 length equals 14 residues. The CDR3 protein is CASRMSGLADIQYF. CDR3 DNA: TGTGCCAGCAGAATGTCAGGACTAGCGGACATTCAGTACTTC.

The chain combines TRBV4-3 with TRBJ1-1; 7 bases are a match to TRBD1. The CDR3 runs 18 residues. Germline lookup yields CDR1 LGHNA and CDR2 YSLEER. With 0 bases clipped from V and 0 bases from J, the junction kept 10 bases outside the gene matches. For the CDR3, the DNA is TGCGCCAGCAGCCAAGATCTTCCCCGGACAGGAATGAACACTGAAGCTTTCTTT. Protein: CASSQDLPRTGMNTEAFF.

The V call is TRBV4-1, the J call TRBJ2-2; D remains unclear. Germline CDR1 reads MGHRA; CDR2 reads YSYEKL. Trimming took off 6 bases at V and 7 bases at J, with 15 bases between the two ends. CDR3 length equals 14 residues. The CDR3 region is CASRQSKGLGELFF. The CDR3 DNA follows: TGCGCCAGCAGGCAATCAAAGGGCCTCGGGGAGCTGTTTTTT.